These T cell receptor beta chains were read from a single sample in a study of type 1 regulatory T cells. TCRdb analysed the reads with MiXCR anew, one entry per CDR3 protein. This sample yields about 42,000 distinct CDR3 sequences, of which approximately 12% are seen a single time; just over 8% belongs to the top ten. Their cognate antigens are unknown. The sample was cultured non-Tr1 T cells, either the whole culture or a sorted T cell fraction (not recorded which). These receptors were taken from a human donor in good health. CDR3s include the opening cysteine and the closing phenylalanine or tryptophan.

V	J	CDR3
TRBV18	TRBJ2-5	CASSPSGTETQYF
TRBV5-1	TRBJ2-1	CASSPSFGYFNEQFF
TRBV15	TRBJ2-1	CATSRTSGAYNEQFF
TRBV19	TRBJ1-2	CASSRGAGDNYGYTF
TRBV11-1	TRBJ1-2	CASSLTTGGDYGYTF
TRBV5-6	TRBJ2-1	CASSSSASSYNEQFF
TRBV5-1	TRBJ2-2	CASKVLAGNTGELFF
TRBV7-2	TRBJ1-3	CASSSGIGNTIYF
TRBV6-2/TRBV6-3	TRBJ1-5	CASRWGRGRNQPQHF
TRBV3-1	TRBJ2-5	CASKDQGLLQETQYF
TRBV7-9	TRBJ2-1	CASSSREPSAYNEQFF
TRBV30	TRBJ1-1	CAWSVLGRGNTEAFF
TRBV29-1	TRBJ2-7	CSVEDPQGYEQYF
TRBV6-1	TRBJ1-5	CASSEALFNQPQHF
TRBV4-2	TRBJ1-5	CASSQEAGSGQPQHF
TRBV2	TRBJ2-3	CASSEGGSVGADTQYF
TRBV29-1	TRBJ2-3	CSAKREGDTQYF
TRBV7-2	TRBJ1-2	CASSHGANYGYTF
TRBV10-3	TRBJ2-1	CAIRGASGARYNEQFF